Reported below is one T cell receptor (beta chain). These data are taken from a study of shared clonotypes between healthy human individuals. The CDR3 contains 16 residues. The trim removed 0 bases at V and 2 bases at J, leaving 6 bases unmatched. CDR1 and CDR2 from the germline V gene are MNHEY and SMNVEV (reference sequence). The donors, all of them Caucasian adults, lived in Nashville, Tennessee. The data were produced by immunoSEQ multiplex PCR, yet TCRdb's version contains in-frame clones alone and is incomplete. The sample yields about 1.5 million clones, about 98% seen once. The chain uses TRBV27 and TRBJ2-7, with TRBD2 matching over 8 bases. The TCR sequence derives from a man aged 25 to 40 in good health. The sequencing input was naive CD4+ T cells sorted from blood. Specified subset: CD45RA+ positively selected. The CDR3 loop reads CASSLSVLAATYEQYF. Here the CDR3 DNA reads TGTGCCAGCAGTTTATCGGTACTAGCGGCAACCTACGAGCAGTACTTC.